The 6 T cell receptor beta chains below were found in one sample sequenced in a study. The sorted Tregs were CD4+CD25+CD127-/low cells. One entry per CDR3 protein results from TCRdb running MiXCR on the 5' RACE reads. The data contain over 40,000 distinct CDR3 sequences, around 20% of them singletons. The sequencing sample was made of Tregs sorted from blood. These receptors all stem from a female donor with breast cancer.

This clonotype was counted only a few times. This chain connects TRBV4-1 to TRBJ2-5; D not resolved. V lost 3 bases to trimming and J lost 5 bases, with 10 bases between them. The CDR3 sequence is 13 residues long. Germline lookup yields CDR1 MGHRA and CDR2 YSYEKL. This chain's CDR3 is CASSQFPKETQYF. CDR3 bases: TGCGCCAGCAGCCAGTTCCCGAAGGAGACCCAGTACTTC.

The chain recombines TRBV10-3 with TRBJ2-7; TRBD2 aligns across 8 bases. CDR1 is ENHRY, CDR2 SYGVKD, per germline. Germline trimming cut 0 bases from V and 0 bases from J; bases unmatched to any gene: 4. The CDR3 totals 16 residues. The CDR3 coding sequence is TGTGCCATCAGTGAGTCGAGCGGGAGAAACTCCTACGAGCAGTACTTC. As protein: CAISESSGRNSYEQYF.

Of note for this clonotype: This CDR3 fails to terminate in the conserved phenylalanine or tryptophan, so it likely reflects a read error. This chain connects TRBV7-9 to TRBJ1-5; 8 bases are shared with TRBD1. Germline V gives CDR1 SEHNR, CDR2 FQNEAQ (reference sequence). V was clipped by 1 base and J by 0 bases; unmatched bases: 11. The CDR3 has 19 amino acids. CDR3 in amino acids: CASSLGRQGPEISNQPQHL. Here the CDR3 DNA reads TGTGCCAGCAGCTTAGGGCGACAGGGGCCAGAAATTAGCAATCAGCCCCAGCATCTT.

The chain joins TRBV13 to TRBJ2-5; TRBD1 or TRBD2 may be the D gene (5 bases each). The CDR3 extends over 16 amino acids. Trimming pared 5 bases from V and 5 bases from J, leaving 21 bases between. Germline CDR1 reads PRHDT; CDR2 reads FYEKMQ (reference sequence). The CDR3 is CASSPPMGEHTETQYF. The CDR3 DNA reads TGTGCCAGCAGCCCCCCGATGGGGGAGCATACGGAGACCCAGTACTTC.

There are many counts of this clonotype. The V gene is TRBV10-3, the J gene TRBJ2-1, with D possibly matching TRBD1 (7 bases). Trimming shortened V by 1 base and J by 3 bases, and 16 bases separated the two germline ends. Germline lookup yields CDR1 ENHRY and CDR2 SYGVKD. This CDR3 contains 17 residues. In nucleotides, the CDR3 is TGTGCCATCAGTGAGTATTCCGCGGGACAGTTCTACAATGAGCAGTTCTTC. It yields the protein CAISEYSAGQFYNEQFF.

The sample holds many counts of this clonotype. This sequence joins TRBV4-1 and TRBJ1-2, with D possibly TRBD1 on 5 matching bases. V was trimmed by 3 bases and J by 9 bases, leaving 20 bases between them. CDR3 length: 15 residues. Germline CDR1 is MGHRA and CDR2 is YSYEKL. The CDR3 sequence: CASSHGAGTAGSYTF. The CDR3 DNA reads TGCGCCAGCAGCCACGGGGCGGGGACTGCCGGAAGCTACACCTTC.